This T cell receptor beta chain was sequenced in a study of cytomegalovirus exposure and HLA in healthy donors. PCR amplification relied on 60 Vbeta primers (plus 13 Jbeta primers). In the authors' methods: The authors later counted roughly 87 million unique TCR beta chains, some 12 million of them shared. The data were produced by immunoSEQ multiplex PCR, yet TCRdb's version contains in-frame clones alone and is incomplete. From that table come the V and J calls and clone size; the DNA was used to work out D and trimming. The repertoire holds under 140,000 clones, 76% seen once, with around an eighth in the top ten. To note about this clone: Its antigen is as yet unknown.

Study-level results: A previous analysis found most TCR beta V segments productive roughly 87% or roughly 30% of the time.

The sample consisted of PBMCs. The clonotype originates from a young man in good health and CMV-seropositive.

The CDR3 reads CATAGTGGNQPQHF. The CDR3 bases are TGTGCCACAGCCGGGACAGGGGGCAATCAGCCCCAGCATTTT. The V call is TRBV10-3, the J call TRBJ1-5; 10 nucleotides match TRBD1. The CDR3 totals 14 residues. The V gene's germline CDR1 is ENHRY and CDR2 SYGVKD. Losses at the gene ends were 10 bases for V and 2 bases for J; bases not matched to a gene: 5.